The 16 T cell receptor beta chains presented below share a single source sample, sequenced in a study of cytomegalovirus exposure and HLA in healthy donors (TCRdb year 2017). Libraries were built with the immunoSEQ multiplex PCR assay. A mixture of 60 forward primers for TCR Vbeta segments and 13 reverse primers for TCR Jbeta segments was used in the multiplex PCR. Entries here come from immuneACCESS through TCRdb and include only in-frame sequences with V and J called. Some clones fail to appear in such tables; in the studies checked, an unresolved V gene covers under half of the shortfall, and the cause of the remainder is unknown. This sample has some 96,000 clones in its table, and 55% to 75% of those were observed once. The top ten hold around 3.5% of the sample. Input material: PBMCs. These receptors were collected from a man aged 60-69 years in good health and CMV-seronegative.

This chain joins TRBV28 and TRBJ2-2, with 9 bases lining up with TRBD1. V shed 5 bases and J 7 bases; nucleotides not matched to a gene: 8. The CDR3 is made up of 15 amino acids. CDR1 and CDR2 from the germline V gene are MDHEN and SYDVKM. The CDR3 is CASSAPGQGIGELFF. In nucleotides, the CDR3 is TGTGCCAGCAGTGCACCGGGACAGGGTATCGGGGAGCTGTTTTTT.

This clone has a handful of counts. V and J are TRBV18 and TRBJ1-5, with a tentative D call TRBD1 (5 bases). Germline lookup yields CDR1 KGHSH and CDR2 LQKENI. This CDR3 contains 16 residues. The V gene lost 3 bases and the J gene lost 4 bases, with 16 bases spanning the gap. CDR3 coding DNA: TGTGCCAGCTCACCGGTGGCCTTAAGGGGAAATCAGCCCCAGCATTTT. It yields the protein CASSPVALRGNQPQHF.

This chain uses TRBV6-7 with TRBJ2-7, with TRBD1 identical over 7 bases. TRBV6-7 falls under the ORF class, with uncertain function. Losses at the gene ends were 0 bases for V and 0 bases for J; bases not matched to a gene: 8. The CDR3 is 17 residues long. Here the CDR3 reads CASSYSLRDSFSYEQYF. The CDR3 DNA follows: TGTGCCAGCAGTTACTCGCTCCGGGACAGCTTCTCCTACGAGCAGTACTTC.

V gene TRBV2 combines with J gene TRBJ2-5, with TRBD1 as a possible D gene (6 bases). Germline values: CDR1 SNHLY, CDR2 FYNNEI. The CDR3 is 14 residues long. V was trimmed by 4 bases and J by 5 bases, leaving 14 bases between them. In DNA form, the CDR3 reads TGTGCCAGCAGTGGTTTAGGGGGTGGGGAGACCCAGTACTTC. Translated, it gives CASSGLGGGETQYF.

This clone appeared a few times. J is TRBJ2-5 and V is TRBV2; 8 positions agree with TRBD2. Trimming took 10 bases from V and 5 from J; bases not matched to a gene: 15. CDR3 length equals 15 residues. Germline-derived CDR1 and CDR2 are SNHLY and FYNNEI. This CDR3 reads CATMALAGWSETQYF. The CDR3 DNA is TGTGCCACCATGGCGCTAGCGGGCTGGTCGGAGACCCAGTACTTC.

The chain employs TRBV30 and TRBJ2-7, with D possibly TRBD2 on 6 matching bases. Germline CDR1 GTSNPN, CDR2 SVGIG (reference sequence). Trimming shortened V by 2 bases and J by 4 bases, and 12 bases separated the two germline ends. The CDR3 has 13 amino acids. In DNA, the CDR3 is TGTGCCTGGAGTTATGTAGCGGCGTACGAGCAGTACTTC. This translates into CAWSYVAAYEQYF. The full variable domain, its missing parts supplied by reference TRBV30 and TRBJ2-7, is SQTIHQWPATLVQPVGSPLSLECTVEGTSNPNLYWYRQAAGRGLQLLFYSVGIGQISSEVPQNLSASRPQDRQFILSSKKLLLSDSGFYLCAWSYVAAYEQYFGPGTRLTVT.

V gene TRBV5-1 combines with J gene TRBJ1-2; perhaps TRBD1 as D (5 bases). CDR3 length: 16 residues. Looked up from germline, CDR1 is SGHRS and CDR2 is YFSETQ. V gave up 4 bases and J gave up 5 bases, with 21 bases separating them. The CDR3 loop reads CASSPGGGDEMYGYTF. Written as DNA, the CDR3 is TGCGCCAGCAGCCCGGGTGGGGGGGATGAAATGTATGGCTACACCTTC.

The rearrangement uses TRBV5-1 and TRBJ2-7; TRBD2 agrees at 8 bases. The J segment lost 5 bases and the V segment lost 4 bases, leaving 14 bases of the junction unmatched. Germline-derived CDR1 and CDR2 are SGHRS and YFSETQ. The CDR3 sequence is 16 residues long. CDR3 sequence: CASSTYTRTSHDEQYF. CDR3 nucleotides: TGCGCCAGCAGCACCTATACACGGACTAGCCATGACGAGCAGTACTTC.

The V call is TRBV7-3, the J call TRBJ2-2, with 9 bases lining up with TRBD1. The V gene end was trimmed by 2 bases and the J gene end by 1 base; junction bases not matched to a gene: 2. The CDR3 extends over 16 amino acids. Germline loops: CDR1 SGHTA, CDR2 FQGTGA. The CDR3 DNA reads as TGTGCCAGCAGCTTATTGGGACAGGGGAACACCGGGGAGCTGTTTTTT. Protein sequence: CASSLLGQGNTGELFF.

The CDR3 region has the DNA TGTGCCACCAGCACCCTTACTAGCGGTCCCTCCTACGAGCAGTACTTC. This codes for CATSTLTSGPSYEQYF. V and J are TRBV15 and TRBJ2-7, with 8 bases aligning to TRBD2. The V gene end was trimmed by 4 bases and the J gene end by 0 bases; junction bases not matched to a gene: 8. The CDR3 covers 16 residues. Germline CDR1 is LNHNV and CDR2 is YYDKDF (reference sequence). Together with reference TRBV15 and TRBJ2-7, the CDR3 gives the full variable domain: DAMVIQNPRYQVTQFGKPVTLSCSQTLNHNVMYWYQQKSSQAPKLLFHYYDKDFNNEADTPDNFQSRRPNTSFCFLDIRSPGLGDTAMYLCATSTLTSGPSYEQYFGPGTRLTVT.

The CDR3 nucleotides read TGTGCCAGCAGCCGGGGTTACAGGGGAAACACTGAAGCTTTCTTT. Its translation: CASSRGYRGNTEAFF. This rearrangement joins TRBV5-8 to TRBJ1-1; 7 bases map to TRBD1. The CDR3 length is 15 residues. The J segment lost 2 bases and the V segment lost 4 bases, leaving 8 bases of the junction unmatched. Germline V gene data show CDR1 as SGHTS and CDR2 as YDEGEE.

J is TRBJ1-2 and V is TRBV27, with TRBD1 matching 7 bases. The CDR3 loop spans 15 amino acids. From germline, CDR1 is MNHEY and CDR2 SMNVEV (reference sequence). The junction had 7 bases not matched to a gene; V was cut back by 3 bases and J by 3 bases. The CDR3 nucleotides read TGTGCCAGCAGTTTCCGGGACAGAACATACTATGGCTACACCTTC. Translated: CASSFRDRTYYGYTF.

The CDR3 DNA is TGTGCCAGCAAGCAGGCCCAGCGGGAGACCCAGTACTTC. Its translation: CASKQAQRETQYF. The chain employs TRBV2 and TRBJ2-5; D might be TRBD2 (5 bases). V lost 7 bases to trimming and J lost 5 bases, with 14 bases between them. CDR3 length: 13 amino acids. The germline V gene has CDR1 SNHLY and CDR2 FYNNEI.

The sample holds a few counts of this clone. The chain recombines TRBV21-1 with TRBJ2-7; the DNA was not compared with TRBD1, the D call given in the table. TRBV21-1 is shown as a pseudogene. The CDR3 runs 16 residues. The CDR3: CASSKEGQEDSYEQYF. The CDR3, as DNA: TGTGCCAGCAGCAAAGAAGGACAGGAAGACTCCTACGAGCAGTACTTC.

The chain recombines TRBV27 with TRBJ1-2; no clear D. V was clipped by 5 bases and J by 1 base, with 11 bases between them. Germline CDR1 MNHEY, CDR2 SMNVEV (reference sequence). CDR3 length: 14 residues. The CDR3 DNA is TGTGCCAGCAGTGCAGCAGGTGGTAACTATGGCTACACCTTC. It specifies CASSAAGGNYGYTF.

The chain is built from TRBV5-6 and TRBJ2-2, with 7 bases that match TRBD1. This CDR3 region has 17 residues. Unmatched junction bases numbered 12, after V lost 4 bases and J lost 3 bases. CDR1 SGHDT and CDR2 YYEEEE come from the germline V gene. The CDR3 loop is CASSAAVGTAYTGELFF. For the CDR3, the DNA is TGTGCCAGCAGCGCGGCCGTCGGGACAGCTTACACCGGGGAGCTGTTTTTT.